This T cell receptor (beta chain) appears in the sequencing data of a study of cytomegalovirus exposure and HLA in healthy donors. Sequencing was performed with immunoSEQ multiplex PCR; in TCRdb, only in-frame clones are kept and a portion is missing. This table holds 200,000 to 250,000 clones, approximately 87% found once. The CDR3 is made up of 16 amino acids. Germline-derived CDR1 and CDR2 are MNHNS and SASEGT. The V end was cut by 4 bases, the J end by 2 bases, with 17 bases between. The chain recombines TRBV6-1 with TRBJ1-2, with D unclear. The sample was PBMCs. This clonotype was sampled from a woman between 18 and 29 years old in good health and CMV-seronegative. DNA of the CDR3: TGTGCCAGCAGTGGGCAGTTCGAGAGCCGAAACTATGGCTACACCTTC. Amino acids: CASSGQFESRNYGYTF.